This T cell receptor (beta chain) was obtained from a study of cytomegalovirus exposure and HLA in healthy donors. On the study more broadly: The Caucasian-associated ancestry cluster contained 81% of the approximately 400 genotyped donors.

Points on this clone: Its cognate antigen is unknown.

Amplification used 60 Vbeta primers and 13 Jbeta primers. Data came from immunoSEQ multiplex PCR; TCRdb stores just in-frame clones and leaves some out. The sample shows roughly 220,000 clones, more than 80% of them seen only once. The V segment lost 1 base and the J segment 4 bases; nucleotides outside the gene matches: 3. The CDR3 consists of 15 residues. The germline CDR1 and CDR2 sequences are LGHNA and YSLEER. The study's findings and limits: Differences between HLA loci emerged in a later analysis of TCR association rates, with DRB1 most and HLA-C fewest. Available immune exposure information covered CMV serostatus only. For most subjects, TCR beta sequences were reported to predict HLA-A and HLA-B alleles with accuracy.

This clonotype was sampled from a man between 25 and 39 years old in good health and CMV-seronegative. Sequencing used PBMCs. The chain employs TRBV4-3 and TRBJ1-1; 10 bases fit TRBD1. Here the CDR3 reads CASSQGDRGVTEAFF. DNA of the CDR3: TGCGCCAGCAGCCAAGGGGACAGGGGCGTCACTGAAGCTTTCTTT.